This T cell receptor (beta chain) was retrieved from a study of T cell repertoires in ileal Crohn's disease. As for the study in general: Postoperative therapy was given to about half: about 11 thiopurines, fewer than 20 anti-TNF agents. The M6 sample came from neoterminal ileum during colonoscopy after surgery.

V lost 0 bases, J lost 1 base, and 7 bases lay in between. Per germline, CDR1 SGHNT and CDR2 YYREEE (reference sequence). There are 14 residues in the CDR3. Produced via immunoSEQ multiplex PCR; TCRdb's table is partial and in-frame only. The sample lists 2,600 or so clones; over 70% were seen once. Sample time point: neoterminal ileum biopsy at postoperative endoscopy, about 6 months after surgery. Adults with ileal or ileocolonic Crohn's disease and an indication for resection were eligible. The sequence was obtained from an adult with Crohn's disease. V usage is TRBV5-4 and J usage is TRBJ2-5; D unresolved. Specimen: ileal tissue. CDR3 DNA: TGTGCCAGCAGCTTGGGTCAGATCCAAGAGACCCAGTACTTC. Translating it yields CASSLGQIQETQYF.